This TCR beta chain was obtained from a study of early T cells in non-severe SARS-CoV-2 infection (dated by TCRdb to the early 2020s). As for the study more broadly: Bulk RNA from unsorted whole blood was used for TCR sequencing, so alpha and beta chains could not be paired. The paper's findings and limits, for the study overall: VDJdb matching was skewed toward anti-spike CD8 responses and likely underestimated virus-specific expansions, missing private and CD4 specificities.

This clonotype was counted many times. Its antigen has not been determined. Base qualities were left out, and no much larger clone turns up one base away. Measured from the cysteine to the phenylalanine, the CDR3 is 13 residues long. Just CDR3 DNA is preserved here, 39 bases in frame from base 1. The junction shows trimming of 0 bases on V and 3 bases on J, plus 6 bases between the germline ends. The germline V gene gives CDR1 as SGHVS and CDR2 as FNYEAQ. The library was made by 5' RACE. TCRdb lists the instrument as NextSeq 500. To correct for sequencing error and PCR bias, the TCR library protocol tagged individual cDNA molecules with unique molecular identifiers. Both TCR alpha and beta chains were sequenced, and tight co-correlation was observed between alpha and beta sequence abundances in each sample. The authors' analysis ran thus. Decombinator V4 was used to annotate the V gene, J gene and CDR3 of the TCR sequences. Expanded TCRs were defined as changing significantly between any two time points under a Poisson model with p below 0.0001. Abundances of TCRs were expressed as counts per million after normalisation to the total number of TCRs sequenced in each sample. MAIT TCRs were defined by TRAV1-2 paired with TRAJ12, TRAJ20 or TRAJ33, and iNKT TCRs by TRAV10 paired with TRAJ18. VDJdb, accessed on 1 November 2021, was searched for TCRs annotated for CMV, EBV and SARS-CoV-2, and TCRs annotated for more than one antigen were excluded. Starting from the raw public reads, TCRdb applied fastp trimming at Q25, assembled clones with MiXCR and retained in-frame beta chains. One record per CDR3 amino acid sequence lists the most common genes and DNA. The V and J calls reflect TCRdb's pipeline rather than the authors' work. The sample records 50,000 to 70,000 distinct CDR3 sequences, 10% of which are singletons. The ten biggest clones cover more than 6.5% of the sample.

This was a case-control study nested in a cohort of healthcare workers in London, UK, who had nasopharyngeal swab PCR tests and blood samples taken every week. Between 23 and 31 March 2020, the week of the UK lockdown, healthcare workers were enrolled and then followed up weekly for as long as 16 weeks. Sequences were obtained from whole blood. This chain is built from TRBV7-6 and TRBJ2-7, with the D gene too uncertain to name. The clonotype was recovered from an adult who was a healthcare worker with PCR-confirmed SARS-CoV-2 infection or an uninfected control (not recorded which). The CDR3: CASSLANNYEQYF. The nucleotide sequence is given as TGTGCCAGCAGCTTAGCCAACAACTACGAGCAGTACTTC.